This is a list of T cell receptor beta chains from one sample in a study of T-cell reconstitution after alpha-beta-depleted transplantation in children. Via MiXCR, TCRdb re-called the PCR reads, giving one row per CDR3 protein. The repertoire holds hundreds of thousands of distinct CDR3 sequences, 10% seen once, with less than 8% in the top ten. Source: PBMCs, taken before TCRalphabeta/CD19-depleted stem cell transplant. The source is a boy less than two years old with acute myeloid leukemia, due to receive a stem cell transplant. CDR3s include the opening cysteine and the closing phenylalanine or tryptophan. The order of the fields is clone size, D gene, V gene, J gene, CDR3 protein, CDR3 DNA. D genes are given only for firm matches. Only part of the rows carry a size: once, few, many, or a class if the clone is expanded.

>many|TRBD1|TRBV7-2|TRBJ2-5
CASSLDRGETQYF
TGTGCCAGCAGCTTGGACAGGGGAGAGACCCAGTACTTC
>many|-|TRBV29-1|TRBJ1-2
CSVEAGRGKDYGYTF
TGCAGCGTTGAAGCAGGCAGGGGAAAGGACTATGGCTACACCTTC
>many|TRBD1|TRBV11-1|TRBJ2-1
CASSLVGPGTGGPSSYNEQFF
TGTGCCAGCAGCTTAGTAGGGCCCGGGACAGGGGGCCCTAGCTCCTACAATGAGCAGTTCTTC
>many|-|TRBV7-9|TRBJ2-5
CASSPDSPF
TGTGCCAGCAGCCCGGACAGCCCGTTC
>many|TRBD2|TRBV4-1|TRBJ2-7
CASSHTGTSGPEQYF
TGCGCCAGCAGCCACACCGGGACTAGCGGGCCCGAGCAGTACTTC
>few|TRBD1|TRBV6-1|TRBJ1-5
CASTLGTGPNQPQHF
TGTGCCAGCACCCTGGGGACAGGACCCAATCAGCCCCAGCATTTT
>-|-|TRBV24-1|TRBJ2-5
CATSDLSPKAMGPRDSLYQETQYF
TGTGCCACCAGTGATTTGTCTCCTAAAGCAATGGGGCCGCGGGACTCTTTGTACCAAGAGACCCAGTACTTC
>many|-|TRBV9|TRBJ2-7
CASSVGHRAGEQYF
TGTGCCAGCAGCGTAGGACACAGGGCCGGCGAGCAGTACTTC
>few|TRBD2|TRBV12-3/TRBV12-4|TRBJ2-1
CASSHRTSGRDDQFF
TGTGCCAGCAGTCATAGAACTAGCGGAAGGGATGATCAGTTCTTC
>many|-|TRBV3-1|TRBJ1-1
CASSHPGRQTEAFF
TGTGCCAGCAGCCACCCGGGTAGGCAGACTGAAGCTTTCTTT
>-|-|TRBV12-5|TRBJ1-1
CASGLALQGTEAFF
TGTGCTAGTGGTTTGGCTCTCCAGGGGACTGAAGCTTTCTTT
>-|-|TRBV29-1|TRBJ1-1
CSAQDNTEAFF
TGCAGCGCACAGGACAACACTGAAGCTTTCTTT
>few|TRBD1|TRBV5-1|TRBJ2-5
CASSLGRDRGRRETQYF
TGCGCCAGCAGCTTGGGCCGGGACAGGGGGCGAAGAGAGACCCAGTACTTC
>many|TRBD2|TRBV5-1|TRBJ2-2
CASSPGTSGRTGELFF
TGCGCCAGCAGCCCGGGGACTAGCGGGCGCACCGGGGAGCTGTTTTTT
>-|-|TRBV25-1|TRBJ1-1
CASSLDASEAFF
TGTGCCAGCAGTCTCGACGCGTCTGAAGCTTTCTTT
>few|-|TRBV15|TRBJ2-7
CATSREPQGSYEQYF
TGTGCCACCAGCAGAGAACCCCAGGGTTCCTACGAGCAGTACTTC
>many|TRBD2|TRBV5-1|TRBJ2-7
CASRTSGGSYEQYF
TGCGCCAGCAGGACTAGCGGGGGCTCCTACGAGCAGTACTTC
>many|TRBD1|TRBV5-1|TRBJ1-1
CASSVGPWDRVYTEAFF
TGCGCCAGCAGCGTCGGACCCTGGGACAGGGTTTACACTGAAGCTTTCTTT
>many|-|TRBV3-1|TRBJ2-7
CASSQDRIGQLNSYEQYF
TGTGCCAGCAGCCAAGATCGTATAGGACAACTAAACTCCTACGAGCAGTACTTC
>many|-|TRBV15|TRBJ2-3
CATSRDIGGRIGTDTQYF
TGTGCCACCAGCAGAGATATTGGGGGGCGCATAGGCACAGATACGCAGTATTTT
>few|TRBD2|TRBV7-3|TRBJ2-2
CASSLTAGGPGTGELFF
TGTGCCAGCAGCTTAACAGCGGGAGGGCCCGGCACCGGGGAGCTGTTTTTT
>few|-|TRBV12-3/TRBV12-4|TRBJ1-5
CASRLGGQPQHF
TGTGCCAGCAGATTGGGAGGGCAGCCCCAGCATTTT
>-|-|TRBV7-2|TRBJ2-7
CASSFEQTSYEQYF
TGTGCCAGCAGCTTCGAACAGACCTCTTACGAGCAGTACTTC
>-|-|TRBV29-1|TRBJ2-7
CSARRGVGVDEQYF
TGCAGCGCCAGAAGGGGGGTCGGGGTGGACGAGCAGTACTTC
>-|-|TRBV20-1|TRBJ2-1
CSAREGRGGRLYNEQFF
TGCAGTGCTAGAGAGGGGCGAGGGGGGAGGCTGTACAATGAGCAGTTCTTC
>many|-|TRBV9|TRBJ2-3
CASSVAPDTDTQYF
TGTGCCAGCAGCGTAGCTCCTGACACAGATACGCAGTATTTT
>many|-|TRBV12-3/TRBV12-4|TRBJ1-2
CASSSSSDGPYGYTF
TGTGCCAGCAGTTCGAGTAGCGACGGGCCATATGGCTACACCTTC
>many|TRBD1|TRBV28|TRBJ2-7
CASRGTGGWYEQYF
TGTGCCAGCAGGGGGACAGGGGGCTGGTACGAGCAGTACTTC
>many|TRBD2|TRBV28|TRBJ2-1
CASSFWTSGGGNEQFF
TGTGCCAGCAGTTTCTGGACTAGCGGGGGGGGAAATGAGCAGTTCTTC
>few|-|TRBV4-1|TRBJ2-1
CASSPRAAFNEQFF
TGCGCCAGCAGCCCCCGCGCGGCGTTCAATGAGCAGTTCTTC
>-|TRBD2|TRBV20-1|TRBJ2-1
CSAREGSGGYNEQFF
TGCAGTGCTAGAGAGGGTAGCGGGGGGTACAATGAGCAGTTCTTC
>many|-|TRBV28|TRBJ2-3
CASSFRARLVTDTQYF
TGTGCCAGCAGTTTTAGGGCTAGGTTGGTCACAGATACGCAGTATTTT
>-|-|TRBV18|TRBJ2-5
CASSPVGTETQYF
TGTGCCAGCTCACCGGTGGGAACGGAGACCCAGTACTTC
>many|-|TRBV4-2|TRBJ2-5
CASSQDFPRQETQYF
TGTGCCAGCAGCCAAGATTTTCCCAGACAAGAGACCCAGTACTTC
>many|TRBD2|TRBV7-2|TRBJ2-1
CASSLPSGKPQQFF
TGTGCCAGCAGCTTGCCTAGCGGAAAGCCCCAGCAGTTCTTC
>many|-|TRBV12-3/TRBV12-4|TRBJ2-7
CASSTGHRWEQYF
TGTGCCAGCAGTACGGGACACCGCTGGGAGCAGTACTTC
>few|-|TRBV6-1|TRBJ1-2
CAGRAGSDGYTF
TGTGCCGGAAGGGCAGGATCGGATGGCTACACCTTC
>few|TRBD2|TRBV9|TRBJ2-3
CASSRGGAADTQYF
TGTGCCAGCAGCCGGGGGGGGGCGGCAGATACGCAGTATTTT
>few|-|TRBV5-1|TRBJ2-2
CASSLEGHPTGELFF
TGCGCCAGCAGCTTGGAAGGACACCCCACCGGGGAGCTGTTTTTT
>many|-|TRBV13|TRBJ1-1
CASSEDRYTNTEAFF
TGTGCCAGCAGCGAAGACAGGTACACGAACACTGAAGCTTTCTTT
>many|TRBD2|TRBV12-3/TRBV12-4|TRBJ2-5
CASSLWGLAGVGAETQYF
TGTGCCAGCAGTTTATGGGGACTAGCGGGAGTGGGAGCGGAGACCCAGTACTTC
>-|TRBD1|TRBV20-1|TRBJ1-1
CSARRGPANTEAFF
TGCAGTGCTAGGAGGGGGCCGGCGAACACTGAAGCTTTCTTT
>many|TRBD1|TRBV20-1|TRBJ2-7
CSARSFGQGGGEQYF
TGCAGTGCTAGAAGCTTTGGACAGGGGGGCGGCGAGCAGTACTTC
>many|-|TRBV10-3|TRBJ2-1
CAISGGAVSYNEQFF
TGTGCCATCAGTGGGGGGGCCGTCTCCTACAATGAGCAGTTCTTC
>-|-|TRBV14|TRBJ1-2
CASSQGSGLYGYTF
TGTGCCAGCAGCCAAGGGTCAGGGCTCTATGGCTACACCTTC
>many|-|TRBV5-4|TRBJ2-5
CASSLEAVRGQYF
TGTGCCAGCAGCTTAGAAGCCGTAAGGGGCCAGTACTTC
>few|-|TRBV20-1|TRBJ1-2
CCASKGSDRLNYGYTF
TGCTGTGCTAGTAAGGGTAGTGACAGATTGAACTATGGCTACACCTTC
>many|TRBD2|TRBV28|TRBJ2-1
CASSLSDPGTSGRDNEQFF
TGTGCCAGCAGTTTGAGCGACCCGGGGACTAGCGGGAGGGACAATGAGCAGTTCTTC
>-|-|TRBV18|TRBJ1-3
CASSPDRFSGNTIYF
TGTGCCAGCTCACCTGACAGGTTCTCTGGAAACACCATATATTTT
>many|-|TRBV7-9|TRBJ2-1
CASSSGPLGQFF
TGTGCCAGCAGCTCGGGACCCCTGGGGCAGTTCTTC
>many|-|TRBV12-3/TRBV12-4|TRBJ1-1
CASTRLNRSEAFF
TGTGCCAGCACCAGACTAAATCGGTCTGAAGCTTTCTTT
>-|TRBD1|TRBV3-1|TRBJ2-2
CASSNDPTGGNTGELFF
TGTGCCTCCAGCAACGACCCGACAGGGGGAAACACCGGGGAGCTGTTTTTT
>many|TRBD1|TRBV5-1|TRBJ2-7
CASSADRGPSYEQYF
TGCGCCAGCAGCGCTGACAGGGGGCCTTCCTACGAGCAGTACTTC
>many|-|TRBV28|TRBJ2-6
CASKRRGSGANVLTF
TGTGCCAGCAAGCGCAGGGGCTCTGGGGCCAACGTCCTGACTTTC
>many|-|TRBV20-1|TRBJ2-5
CSARQGQETQYF
TGCAGTGCTAGACAGGGGCAAGAGACCCAGTACTTC